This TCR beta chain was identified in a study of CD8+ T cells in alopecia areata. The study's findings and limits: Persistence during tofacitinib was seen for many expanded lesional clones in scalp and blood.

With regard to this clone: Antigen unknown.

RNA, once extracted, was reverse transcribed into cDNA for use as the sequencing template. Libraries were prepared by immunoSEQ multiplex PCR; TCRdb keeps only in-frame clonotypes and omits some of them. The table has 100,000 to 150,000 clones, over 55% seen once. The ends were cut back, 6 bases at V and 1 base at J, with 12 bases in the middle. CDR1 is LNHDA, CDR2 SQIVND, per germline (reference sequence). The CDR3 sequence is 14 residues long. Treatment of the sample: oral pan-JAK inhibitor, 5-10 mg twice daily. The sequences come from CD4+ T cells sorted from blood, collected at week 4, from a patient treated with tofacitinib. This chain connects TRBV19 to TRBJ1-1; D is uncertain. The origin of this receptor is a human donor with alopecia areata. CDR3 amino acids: CASRDLVPNTEAFF. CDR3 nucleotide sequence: TGTGCCAGTAGGGACCTGGTCCCGAACACTGAAGCTTTCTTT.